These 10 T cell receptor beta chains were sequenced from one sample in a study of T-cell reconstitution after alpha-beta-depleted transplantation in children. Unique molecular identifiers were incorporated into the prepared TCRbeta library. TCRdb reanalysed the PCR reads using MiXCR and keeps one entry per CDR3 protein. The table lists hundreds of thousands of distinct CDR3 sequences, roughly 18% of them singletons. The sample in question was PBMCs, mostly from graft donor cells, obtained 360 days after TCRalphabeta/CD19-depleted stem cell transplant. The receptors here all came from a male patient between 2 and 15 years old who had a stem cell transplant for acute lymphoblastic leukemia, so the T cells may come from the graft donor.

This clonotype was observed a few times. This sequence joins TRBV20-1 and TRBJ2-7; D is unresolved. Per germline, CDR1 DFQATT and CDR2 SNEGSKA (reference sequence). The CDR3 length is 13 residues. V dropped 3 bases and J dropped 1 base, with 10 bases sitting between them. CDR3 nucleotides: TGCAGTGCTAGTGTGGTAGTGTCCTACGAGCAGTACTTC. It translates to CSASVVVSYEQYF.

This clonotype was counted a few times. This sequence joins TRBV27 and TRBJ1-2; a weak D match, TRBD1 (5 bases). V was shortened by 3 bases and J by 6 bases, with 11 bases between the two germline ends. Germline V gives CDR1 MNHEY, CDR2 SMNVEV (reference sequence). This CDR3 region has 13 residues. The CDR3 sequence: CASSLGTRDGYTF. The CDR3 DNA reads TGTGCCAGCAGTTTGGGGACTCGGGATGGCTACACCTTC.

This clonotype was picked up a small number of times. This CDR3 reads CASSSRWLAGANEQFF. CDR3 nucleotide sequence: TGTGCCAGCAGTTCCCGTTGGCTAGCGGGGGCCAATGAGCAGTTCTTC. The chain has TRBV6-5 and TRBJ2-1, with TRBD2 identical over 10 bases. The germline V gene encodes CDR1 MNHEY and CDR2 SVGAGI. The CDR3 has 16 amino acids. The J segment lost 6 bases and the V segment lost 4 bases, leaving 9 bases of the junction unmatched.

The CDR3 spells CASSPQSTEAFF. The CDR3 nucleotides read TGTGCCAGCAGTCCACAGAGCACTGAAGCTTTCTTT. This chain links TRBV12-3 or TRBV12-4 with TRBJ1-1; D not resolved. Trimming removed 5 bases from V and 4 bases from J, with 8 bases in between. The CDR3 totals 12 residues.

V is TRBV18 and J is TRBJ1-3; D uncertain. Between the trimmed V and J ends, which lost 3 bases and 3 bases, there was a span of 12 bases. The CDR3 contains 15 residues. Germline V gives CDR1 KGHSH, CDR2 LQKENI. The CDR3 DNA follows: TGTGCCAGCTCACCGCGGACGCCCGATGGAAACACCATATATTTT. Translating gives CASSPRTPDGNTIYF.

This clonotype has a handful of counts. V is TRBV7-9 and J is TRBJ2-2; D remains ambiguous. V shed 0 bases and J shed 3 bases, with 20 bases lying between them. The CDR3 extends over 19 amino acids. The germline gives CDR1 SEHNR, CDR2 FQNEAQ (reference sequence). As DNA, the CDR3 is TGTGCCAGCAGCTTAGCGCCTACTTGGAAGGGCTATGACACCGGGGAGCTGTTTTTT. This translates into CASSLAPTWKGYDTGELFF. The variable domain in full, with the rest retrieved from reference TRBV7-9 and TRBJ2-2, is DTGVSQNPRHKITKRGQNVTFRCDPISEHNRLYWYRQTLGQGPEFLTYFQNEAQLEKSRLLSDRFSAERPKGSFSTLEIQRTEQGDSAMYLCASSLAPTWKGYDTGELFFGEGSRLTVL.

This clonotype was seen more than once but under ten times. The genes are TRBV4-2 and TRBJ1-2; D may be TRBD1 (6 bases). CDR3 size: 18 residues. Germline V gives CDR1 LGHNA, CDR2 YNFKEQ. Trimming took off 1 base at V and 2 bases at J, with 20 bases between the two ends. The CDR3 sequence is CASSQGLGDKTFNYGYTF. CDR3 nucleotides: TGTGCCAGCAGCCAAGGGTTGGGGGACAAGACCTTCAACTATGGCTACACCTTC.

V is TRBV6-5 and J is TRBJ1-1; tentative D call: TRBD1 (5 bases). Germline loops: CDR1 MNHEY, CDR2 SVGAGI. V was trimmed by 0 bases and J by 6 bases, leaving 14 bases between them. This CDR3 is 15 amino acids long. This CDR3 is CASSYSGSGDPEAFF. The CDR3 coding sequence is TGTGCCAGCAGTTACTCTGGGTCGGGGGACCCTGAAGCTTTCTTT.

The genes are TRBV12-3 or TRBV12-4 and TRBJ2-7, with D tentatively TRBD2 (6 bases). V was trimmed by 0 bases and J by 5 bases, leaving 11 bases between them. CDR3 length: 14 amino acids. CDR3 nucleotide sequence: TGTGCCAGCAGTTTAGCTTACCGGGAGCACGAGCAGTACTTC. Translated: CASSLAYREHEQYF.

CDR3 sequence: CASSIQSSYNSPLHF. In DNA, the CDR3 is TGTGCCAGCAGCATACAGAGCTCCTATAATTCACCCCTCCACTTT. The chain employs TRBV7-9 and TRBJ1-6; D is undetermined. There are 15 residues in the CDR3. The germline CDR1 and CDR2 sequences are SEHNR and FQNEAQ (reference sequence). V gave up 5 bases and J gave up 0 bases, with 8 bases separating them.